The 13 T cell receptor beta chains given below trace back to one sample, sequenced in a study of CD8 T cells in ankylosing spondylitis. TCRdb re-analysed the 5' RACE reads in MiXCR, keeping a single row per CDR3 protein. The data contain under 55,000 distinct CDR3 sequences, 6.5% to 9% of them singletons. Sequencing input: blood, either unsorted or a sorted T cell fraction (not recorded which). The receptor source for this set is a female donor with ankylosing spondylitis or in good health (not recorded which).

This clonotype was counted only a few times. The V gene is TRBV5-1, the J gene TRBJ1-2; weak D call: TRBD1 (5 bases). Trimming cost V 4 bases and J 4 bases, with 17 bases left between them. This CDR3 has 15 residues. CDR1 is SGHRS and CDR2 is YFSETQ in the germline V gene. The CDR3 nucleotides are TGCGCCAGCAGCCCCGAGGTGGGGGGACGCTATGGCTACACCTTC. This sequence encodes CASSPEVGGRYGYTF.

This clonotype was seen many times. This chain connects TRBV6-1 to TRBJ1-3, with a possible D match to TRBD1 (5 bases). The V end lost 4 bases, the J end lost 0 bases, and 10 bases lay between the germline ends. Germline CDR1 MNHNS, CDR2 SASEGT. This CDR3 contains 15 residues. The CDR3 region has the DNA TGTGCCAGCAGTGTCGGGGCCTTCTCTGGAAACACCATATATTTT. It yields the protein CASSVGAFSGNTIYF.

In this sample, this clonotype turned up many times. This chain links TRBV5-1 with TRBJ1-2; the match to TRBD1 covers 7 bases. Germline CDR1 reads SGHRS; CDR2 reads YFSETQ. The junction had 9 bases not matched to a gene; V was cut back by 1 base and J by 6 bases. The CDR3 covers 15 residues. The CDR3 loop is CASSLQGGTGDGYTF. Here the CDR3 DNA reads TGCGCCAGCAGCTTGCAGGGGGGAACGGGCGATGGCTACACCTTC. Full variable domain (outside the CDR3, taken from reference TRBV5-1 and TRBJ1-2): KAGVTQTPRYLIKTRGQQVTLSCSPISGHRSVSWYQQTPGQGLQFLFEYFSETQRNKGNFPGRFSGRQFSNSRSEMNVSTLELGDSALYLCASSLQGGTGDGYTFGSGTRLTVV.

This clonotype occurred a few times. V usage is TRBV13 and J usage is TRBJ1-3, with 7 nucleotides matching TRBD1. V lost 4 bases and J lost 2; bases outside the gene matches: 8. The germline V gene has CDR1 PRHDT and CDR2 FYEKMQ (reference sequence). There are 16 residues in the CDR3. The CDR3 DNA reads as TGTGCCAGCAGCTATACGACAGGGAAGACTGGAAACACCATATATTTT. Translation: CASSYTTGKTGNTIYF.

This clonotype was detected many times. V usage is TRBV5-1 and J usage is TRBJ1-2, with D possibly being TRBD1 (5 bases). This CDR3 region has 17 residues. Trimming took off 4 bases at V and 1 base at J, with 20 bases between the two ends. CDR1 and CDR2 from the germline V gene are SGHRS and YFSETQ. CDR3 residues: CASSPWGSGDGNYGYTF. The CDR3 DNA sequence: TGCGCCAGCAGCCCTTGGGGGAGCGGAGACGGTAACTATGGCTACACCTTC.

This clonotype appeared many times. The rearrangement uses TRBV9 and TRBJ2-7; 7 bases are a match to TRBD2. Germline CDR1 reads SGDLS; CDR2 reads YYNGEE. This CDR3 spans 14 amino acids. V gave up 4 bases and J gave up 9 bases; unmatched junction bases: 13. This CDR3 is CASSLPGRFVRQYF. Written as DNA, the CDR3 is TGTGCCAGCAGCTTACCCGGGAGGTTTGTGAGGCAGTACTTC.

This clonotype was counted many times. This chain connects TRBV15 to TRBJ2-6; D remains ambiguous. V was trimmed by 5 bases and J by 0 bases, leaving 14 bases between them. This CDR3 is 17 amino acids long. CDR1 LNHNV and CDR2 YYDKDF come from the germline V gene (reference sequence). CDR3 sequence reads: CATSERPRSSGANVLTF. In nucleotides, the CDR3 is TGTGCCACCAGCGAAAGGCCCAGGAGCTCTGGGGCCAACGTCCTGACTTTC.

In its sample, this clonotype was seen many times. The chain uses TRBV5-1 and TRBJ2-1; D may be TRBD1 (7 bases). CDR3 length equals 16 residues. The ends were cut back, 1 base at V and 2 bases at J, with 13 bases in the middle. Looked up from germline, CDR1 is SGHRS and CDR2 is YFSETQ. The CDR3 DNA reads TGCGCCAGCAGCTTGTGGGCGGGACAGCCCTACAATGAGCAGTTCTTC. It encodes CASSLWAGQPYNEQFF. Full variable domain (missing parts from reference TRBV5-1 and TRBJ2-1): KAGVTQTPRYLIKTRGQQVTLSCSPISGHRSVSWYQQTPGQGLQFLFEYFSETQRNKGNFPGRFSGRQFSNSRSEMNVSTLELGDSALYLCASSLWAGQPYNEQFFGPGTRLTVL.

This clonotype showed up many times. The chain links TRBV5-1 to TRBJ1-1; D is uncertain. Germline V CDR1 and CDR2: SGHRS, YFSETQ. The CDR3 is 14 amino acids. The V and J ends lost 0 bases and 4 bases respectively, with 10 bases between them. CDR3 DNA sequence: TGCGCCAGCAGCTTGGGGGCCGGAGGCACTGAAGCTTTCTTT. Translation gives CASSLGAGGTEAFF.

This clonotype was detected ten times or more. V gene TRBV27 combines with J gene TRBJ1-5; no reliable D call. Between the trimmed V and J ends, which lost 6 bases and 0 bases, there was a span of 6 bases. The length of the CDR3 is 13 residues. The germline gives CDR1 MNHEY, CDR2 SMNVEV (reference sequence). This CDR3 is CASSSYSNQPQHF. In DNA, the CDR3 is TGTGCCAGCAGCTCATATAGCAATCAGCCCCAGCATTTT.

The gene calls are TRBV2 and TRBJ2-1; 13 nucleotides match TRBD2. V gave up 8 bases and J gave up 6 bases; unmatched junction bases: 10. Germline CDR1 SNHLY, CDR2 FYNNEI. The CDR3 has 16 residues. In DNA form, the CDR3 reads TGTGCCAGCTCACTAGCGGGGGGGCCGTTCGGCAATGAGCAGTTCTTC. It encodes CASSLAGGPFGNEQFF.

This clonotype has a count of ten or more. The chain recombines TRBV3-1 with TRBJ1-6; unclear D gene. Germline V CDR1 and CDR2: LGHDT, YNNKEL (reference sequence). V dropped 1 base and J dropped 8 bases, with 12 bases sitting between them. There are 15 residues in the CDR3. Here the CDR3 DNA reads TGTGCCAGCAGCCAAGGCCCCGGGCTGGATTCACCCCTCCACTTT. Its translation is CASSQGPGLDSPLHF.

This clonotype was detected ten times or more. This chain joins TRBV6-5 and TRBJ2-7; D is ambiguous. The CDR3 sequence is 12 residues long. Germline values: CDR1 MNHEY, CDR2 SVGAGI. Trimming took 5 bases from V and 5 from J, leaving 10 bases between them. This CDR3 is CASSPQRDEQYF. Here the CDR3 DNA reads TGTGCCAGCAGTCCGCAAAGGGACGAGCAGTACTTC.